The 9 T cell receptor beta chains below all came from one sample that was sequenced in a study of CD8+ T cells in alopecia areata. Sequencing templates came from extracted RNA that was reverse transcribed into cDNA. Only in-frame clones appear in the TCRdb table, and some are missing; sequencing was by immunoSEQ multiplex PCR. The sample has roughly 120,000 clones, none seen only once. Sequencing input: lesional skin. The receptors were gathered from a C3H/HeJ mouse with alopecia areata. This strain has MHC haplotype H2-k.

This clone was found a few times. Gene labels here are mouse ones. From the germline J gene comes the end of the CDR3, since the read stops 4 residues before it. The chain joins TRBV13-2 to TRBJ2-4; TRBD2 matches 12 bases. The CDR3 spans 17 residues. After removal of 1 base from V and 0 bases from J, the junction contained 3 bases not matched to a gene. Germline CDR1 NNHNN, CDR2 SYGAGS (reference sequence). The CDR3 here is CASGDQDWGGSQNTLYF. CDR3 DNA (partial): TGTGCCAGCGGTGATCAGGACTGGGGGGGTAGTCAAAAC.

Concerning this clone itself: The genes and germline here are from mouse. The read gets to within 4 residues of the CDR3 end, and the germline J gene fills in the rest. The chain uses TRBV19 and TRBJ2-7, with D maybe TRBD1 (6 bases). This CDR3 comprises 13 residues. Germline V lookup: CDR1 FNHDT, CDR2 SITEND (reference sequence). The DNA read from the CDR3 is TGTGCCAGCACCCCGCCCGGACAGTAT. It codes for CASTPPGQY. The entire CDR3 reads CASTPPGQYEQYF.

In this sample, this clone turned up many times. Gene names refer to mouse genes. The CDR3 DNA, read in part, is TGTGCCAGCAGTACAGGGGGCGCCAACGAA. Residues: CASSTGGANE. The full CDR3 sequence reads CASSTGGANERLFF. The V and J genes are TRBV14 and TRBJ1-4; TRBD1 matches 9 bases. The read ends 4 residues before the CDR3 terminus; that terminus is restored from the germline J gene. The CDR3 contains 14 residues. V lost 4 bases to trimming and J lost 3 bases; unmatched junction nucleotides: 1. The germline gives CDR1 SGHDT, CDR2 FRDEAV.

This clone occurred a few times. The listed genes are named as in mouse. The observed sequence ends 4 residues before the CDR3 terminus, with the missing tail filled in from the germline J gene. V and J are TRBV13-3 and TRBJ2-5, with TRBD1 matching 7 bases. Per germline, CDR1 NNHDY and CDR2 SYVADS. The CDR3 covers 13 residues. The part of the CDR3 DNA that was read is TGTGCCAGCAGTACAGGGGAGAGAGAC. Amino acids: CASSTGERD. The whole CDR3 region reads CASSTGERDTQYF.

As for this clone: Any gene name here is a mouse gene name. Sequencing ends 4 residues short of the CDR3 end; the germline J gene provides the rest. V and J are TRBV16 and TRBJ2-7, with 8 bases identical to TRBD2. The CDR3 is 17 amino acids. The V segment lost 0 bases and the J segment 2 bases; nucleotides outside the gene matches: 9. Germline CDR1 reads SGHSA; CDR2 reads FRNQAP. The CDR3: CASSLDYWGMITYEQYF. CDR3 bases read: TGTGCAAGCAGCTTAGATTACTGGGGGATGATTACCTAT.

Concerning this clone: Gene labels here are mouse ones. Read sequence stops 4 residues before the CDR3 end, and the germline J gene provides the missing end. J is TRBJ2-7 and V is TRBV17, with 8 bases lining up with TRBD2. Germline-derived CDR1 and CDR2 are MNHDT and YYDKIL. The CDR3 runs 14 residues. The CDR3 is CASSREGGLYEQYF. The part of the CDR3 DNA that was read is TGTGCTAGCAGTAGAGAGGGGGGGCTGTAT.

This clone has a count of ten or more. Genes and germline are mouse. The sequence runs out 4 residues before the end of the CDR3; the remainder is reconstructed from the germline J gene. The chain links TRBV13-3 to TRBJ2-3; 8 nucleotides match TRBD2. The J segment lost 1 base and the V segment lost 1 base, leaving 2 bases of the junction unmatched. This CDR3 has 15 residues. Germline loops: CDR1 NNHDY, CDR2 SYVADS. The CDR3 protein is CASSDSDWGAETLYF. CDR3 bases read: TGTGCCAGCAGTGATTCGGACTGGGGTGCAGAA.

This clone was observed at least ten times. Genes here carry mouse names. With the read ending 4 residues before the CDR3 end, the germline J gene is used to fill in that end. The chain couples TRBV19 to TRBJ1-2; the match to TRBD1 covers 9 bases. Germline CDR1 is FNHDT and CDR2 is SITEND (reference sequence). Losses at the gene ends were 0 bases for V and 2 bases for J; bases not matched to a gene: 2. This CDR3 contains 15 residues. The CDR3: CASSIGGTGNSDYTF. The covered CDR3 bases are TGTGCCAGCAGTATAGGGGGGACAGGGAACTCC.

Points on this clone: The germline and genes are mouse ones. The sequenced fragment ends 4 residues before the CDR3 boundary, so the rest is inferred from the germline J gene. The chain joins TRBV19 to TRBJ2-2; 7 bases line up with TRBD1. This CDR3 comprises 13 residues. CDR1 FNHDT and CDR2 SITEND come from the germline V gene (reference sequence). V dropped 6 bases and J dropped 4; count of bases not matched to a gene: 3. CDR3 DNA, as far as it was read: TGTGCCAGCACCAGGGACAGCACCGGG. This codes for CASTRDSTG. The complete CDR3 reads CASTRDSTGQLYF.